These 27 T cell receptor beta chains originate from one sample sequenced in a study of T cell responses to AZD1222 COVID-19 vaccine. Sequenced by immunoSEQ multiplex PCR; TCRdb stores in-frame clones only, minus some. The profile covers roughly 140,000 clones, with 80% to 95% appearing a single time and 2.5% to 3.5% taken by the ten largest. Sequencing was performed on peripheral blood, taken 28 days after the second AZD1222 dose. The source of these receptors is an adult who received the AZD1222 COVID-19 vaccine.

This sequence joins TRBV9 and TRBJ2-1, with 12 bases fitting TRBD2. Germline CDR1 is SGDLS and CDR2 is YYNGEE. The CDR3 is made up of 16 amino acids. Germline trimming cut 3 bases from V and 9 bases from J; bases unmatched to any gene: 10. CDR3 sequence: CASSGASGRARGEQFF. The CDR3 DNA reads as TGTGCCAGCAGCGGAGCTAGCGGGAGGGCCAGGGGTGAGCAGTTCTTC.

The V gene is TRBV24-1, the J gene TRBJ2-1; 7 bases are a match to TRBD2. Germline-derived CDR1 and CDR2 are KGHDR and SFDVKD. CDR3 size: 16 residues. The junction had 1 base not matched to a gene; V was cut back by 0 bases and J by 0 bases. CDR3 sequence reads: CATSDLGGDSYNEQFF. The CDR3 nucleotides are TGTGCCACCAGTGATTTGGGGGGGGACTCCTACAATGAGCAGTTCTTC.

The chain has TRBV7-3 and TRBJ1-6; maybe TRBD1 (5 bases). The V gene's germline CDR1 is SGHTA and CDR2 FQGTGA. Trimming shortened V by 8 bases and J by 4 bases, and 12 bases separated the two germline ends. This CDR3 spans 14 amino acids. CDR3 protein: CASDPWGYNSPLHF. The DNA for the CDR3 is TGTGCCAGCGACCCCTGGGGGTATAATTCACCCCTCCACTTT.

CDR3 bases: TGTGCCAGCAGTTCCGAGGTCCGCATGAACACTGAAGCTTTCTTT. Translated, it gives CASSSEVRMNTEAFF. The chain carries TRBV27 and TRBJ1-1; D unclear. This CDR3 region has 15 residues. V was shortened by 4 bases and J by 0 bases, with 12 bases between the two germline ends. CDR1 is MNHEY, CDR2 SMNVEV, per germline (reference sequence).

The DNA of the CDR3 is TGTGCCAGCTCACCATTCCGGCGTACGCAAGAGACCCAGTACTTC. This encodes CASSPFRRTQETQYF. The chain links TRBV18 to TRBJ2-5; D is uncertain. V lost 2 bases and J 2 bases, leaving 12 bases between the germline ends. CDR1 and CDR2 (germline): KGHSH, LQKENI. CDR3 length: 15 amino acids.

The chain uses TRBV30 and TRBJ1-6, with unresolved D. The germline V and J ends were trimmed by 0 bases and 9 bases, with 27 bases remaining between them. The CDR3 sequence is 19 residues long. CDR1 and CDR2 (germline): GTSNPN, SVGIG (reference sequence). CDR3 region: CAWSVRVTQGFLGGSPLHF. For the CDR3, the DNA is TGTGCCTGGAGTGTACGGGTGACCCAAGGATTCCTAGGAGGTTCACCCCTCCACTTT. The variable domain in full, with the rest retrieved from reference TRBV30 and TRBJ1-6, is SQTIHQWPATLVQPVGSPLSLECTVEGTSNPNLYWYRQAAGRGLQLLFYSVGIGQISSEVPQNLSASRPQDRQFILSSKKLLLSDSGFYLCAWSVRVTQGFLGGSPLHFGNGTRLTVT.

The V gene is TRBV27, the J gene TRBJ1-5; possible D gene TRBD1, 6 bases. The germline CDR1 and CDR2 sequences are MNHEY and SMNVEV (reference sequence). V was cut by 3 bases and J by 1 base, with 13 bases left in between. This CDR3 contains 16 residues. The DNA of the CDR3 is TGTGCCAGCAGTTTTAATTTCAGGGGAAGCAATCAGCCCCAGCATTTT. This encodes CASSFNFRGSNQPQHF.

The rearrangement links TRBV9 to TRBJ1-4; D not resolved. Trimming took off 0 bases at V and 8 bases at J, with 14 bases between the two ends. CDR1 is SGDLS and CDR2 is YYNGEE in the germline V gene. This CDR3 has 15 amino acids. The CDR3 sequence: CASSVGGTLGEKLFF. The CDR3 DNA follows: TGTGCCAGCAGCGTAGGCGGAACCCTGGGGGAAAAACTGTTTTTT.

The chain joins TRBV10-3 to TRBJ2-7, with D possibly TRBD1 on 5 matching bases. Trimming stripped 3 bases from V and 0 bases from J, with 6 bases between. The CDR3 length is 13 residues. CDR1 is ENHRY, CDR2 SYGVKD, per germline. The CDR3 region is CAISDGASYEQYF. CDR3 in DNA: TGTGCCATCAGTGATGGGGCCTCCTACGAGCAGTACTTC.

V and J are TRBV19 and TRBJ1-2, with D perhaps matching TRBD1 (6 bases). There are 12 residues in the CDR3. The germline gives CDR1 LNHDA, CDR2 SQIVND (reference sequence). V lost 10 bases and J lost 6, with 15 bases in between. In nucleotides, the CDR3 is TGTGCCACCGGACTCCGGGGGCATGGCTACACCTTC. This sequence encodes CATGLRGHGYTF.

This rearrangement joins TRBV18 to TRBJ1-2; no clear D gene. Trimming left V 1 base short and J 1 base short, with 7 bases between. Germline V gene lookup returns CDR1 KGHSH and CDR2 LQKENI. This CDR3 has 14 residues. This CDR3 reads CASSPREFNYGYTF. The CDR3 bases are TGTGCCAGCTCACCACGGGAGTTTAACTATGGCTACACCTTC.

This sequence joins TRBV14 and TRBJ2-2, with D possibly TRBD1 on 6 matching bases. The V gene lost 0 bases and the J gene lost 2 bases, with 13 bases spanning the gap. Germline V gene data show CDR1 as SGHDN and CDR2 as FVKESK. CDR3 length: 17 residues. The DNA for the CDR3 is TGTGCCAGCAGCCAAGATGTCGGGGACATAAACACCGGGGAGCTGTTTTTT. This encodes CASSQDVGDINTGELFF.

The chain joins TRBV5-4 to TRBJ2-7; 7 positions match TRBD2. CDR3 length: 15 amino acids. Trimming removed 1 base from V and 0 bases from J; junction bases left unmatched: 4. Germline assignment: CDR1 SGHNT and CDR2 YYREEE (reference sequence). This chain's CDR3 is CASSLRRERSYEQYF. In DNA form, the CDR3 reads TGTGCCAGCAGCTTGAGGCGGGAGCGCTCCTACGAGCAGTACTTC.

The chain has TRBV28 and TRBJ2-7; D not resolved. CDR3 length equals 14 residues. The V gene's germline CDR1 is MDHEN and CDR2 SYDVKM. V lost 5 bases and J lost 2, with 13 bases in between. CDR3 coding DNA: TGTGCCAGCAGTCGTGGGGTAGGCCCCTACGAGCAGTACTTC. Translating gives CASSRGVGPYEQYF.

The rearrangement uses TRBV18 and TRBJ1-2; the match to TRBD1 covers 8 bases. The CDR3 contains 16 residues. The junction had 12 bases not matched to a gene; V was cut back by 2 bases and J by 7 bases. CDR1 and CDR2 (germline): KGHSH, LQKENI. The CDR3 reads CASSPKGWQGAGGYTF. The CDR3 region has the DNA TGTGCCAGCTCACCAAAAGGTTGGCAGGGGGCTGGTGGCTACACCTTC.

The chain employs TRBV29-1 and TRBJ2-1; 12 positions agree with TRBD2. This CDR3 is built from 13 residues. Trimming cost V 6 bases and J 8 bases; bases outside gene matches: 5. Germline assignment: CDR1 SQVTM and CDR2 ANQGSEA. CDR3 nucleotide sequence: TGCAGCGTCGCACTAGCGGGAGGCGATGAGCAGTTCTTC. Translating it yields CSVALAGGDEQFF.

J is TRBJ2-5 and V is TRBV5-1; TRBD1 matches at 8 bases. The V segment lost 4 bases and the J segment 3 bases; nucleotides outside the gene matches: 2. Germline V gene data show CDR1 as SGHRS and CDR2 as YFSETQ. This CDR3 has 13 amino acids. The CDR3 protein is CASSQDREETQYF. CDR3 DNA sequence: TGCGCCAGCAGCCAGGACAGGGAAGAGACCCAGTACTTC.

V is TRBV19 and J is TRBJ2-3; 10 bases align to TRBD1. This CDR3 contains 14 residues. In germline, CDR1 is LNHDA, CDR2 SQIVND (reference sequence). V lost 7 bases and J lost 9; bases outside the gene matches: 10. CDR3 nucleotide sequence: TGTGCCAGTAAGGACAGGGGGTACGGGCGGACGCAGTATTTT. It translates to CASKDRGYGRTQYF.

CDR3 DNA: TGCAGCGTAGGACGTGTGTTCGAAACTGAAGCTTTCTTT. This gives the protein CSVGRVFETEAFF. The chain combines TRBV29-1 with TRBJ1-1; D is unresolved. Germline loops: CDR1 SQVTM, CDR2 ANQGSEA. CDR3 length: 13 residues. Trimming took off 6 bases at V and 5 bases at J, with 16 bases between the two ends.

The J gene is TRBJ2-3, the V gene TRBV10-1; D tentatively fits TRBD1 or TRBD2 (5 bases each). V lost 5 bases to trimming and J lost 5 bases, with 17 bases between them. The CDR3 consists of 15 residues. The germline gives CDR1 WNHNN, CDR2 SYGVQD (reference sequence). The CDR3 protein is CASSRDRRYGDTQYF. The CDR3 region has the DNA TGCGCCAGCAGTAGGGACCGGAGGTACGGAGATACGCAGTATTTT.

This chain connects TRBV14 to TRBJ2-7; D gene uncertain. The germline CDR1 and CDR2 sequences are SGHDN and FVKESK. This CDR3 comprises 13 residues. Trimming removed 7 bases at V and 0 bases at J, with 10 bases between. As DNA, the CDR3 is TGTGCCAGCACCGACGCAGGCTCCTACGAGCAGTACTTC. Amino acid sequence: CASTDAGSYEQYF.

The V and J genes are TRBV10-3 and TRBJ2-1, with D possibly matching TRBD1 (5 bases). This CDR3 is 16 amino acids long. Germline CDR1 ENHRY, CDR2 SYGVKD. V was shortened by 3 bases and J by 0 bases, with 12 bases between the two germline ends. Here the CDR3 DNA reads TGTGCCATCAGTGAATATGGTAGGGGCTCCTACAATGAGCAGTTCTTC. Residues: CAISEYGRGSYNEQFF.

The V gene is TRBV5-1, the J gene TRBJ2-6, with no clear D. This CDR3 contains 15 residues. The V end lost 1 base, the J end lost 0 bases, and 5 bases lay between the germline ends. Germline CDR1 reads SGHRS; CDR2 reads YFSETQ. The CDR3 nucleotides are TGCGCCAGCAGCTTGATGGGCTCTGGGGCCAACGTCCTGACTTTC. Translation: CASSLMGSGANVLTF. Supplemented by reference TRBV5-1 and TRBJ2-6, the full variable domain reads KAGVTQTPRYLIKTRGQQVTLSCSPISGHRSVSWYQQTPGQGLQFLFEYFSETQRNKGNFPGRFSGRQFSNSRSEMNVSTLELGDSALYLCASSLMGSGANVLTFGAGSRLTVL.

This chain links TRBV2 with TRBJ2-7; the D gene could be TRBD1 or TRBD2 (5 bases each). The germline V gene encodes CDR1 SNHLY and CDR2 FYNNEI. The V end was cut by 8 bases, the J end by 3 bases, with 14 bases between. The CDR3 consists of 13 residues. The CDR3 region has the DNA TGTGCCAGCGGGGCGGAGGTGAGCTACGAGCAGTACTTC. Translation gives CASGAEVSYEQYF.

This clone appeared once. The chain uses TRBV2 and TRBJ2-7; D perhaps matches TRBD1 (5 bases). V gave up 5 bases and J gave up 4 bases, with 12 bases separating them. The CDR3 totals 13 residues. Germline-derived CDR1 and CDR2 are SNHLY and FYNNEI. The DNA of the CDR3 is TGTGCCAGCAGTACAGGACACTTATACGAGCAGTACTTC. Its translation is CASSTGHLYEQYF.

The chain couples TRBV21-1 to TRBJ1-2; TRBD1 was called by the table and not checked on the DNA. TRBV21-1 is an annotated pseudogene. There are 18 residues in the CDR3. The CDR3, as DNA: TGTGCCAGCAGCAAAATCTTCGGTCGTAGGGGGCTTTACTATGGCTACACCTTC. Protein product: CASSKIFGRRGLYYGYTF.

The chain is built from TRBV10-2 and TRBJ2-7; perhaps TRBD2 as D (6 bases). Trimming removed 2 bases from V and 2 bases from J, with 16 bases in between. The CDR3 sequence is 16 residues long. Germline CDR1 reads WSHSY; CDR2 reads SAAADI. The CDR3 bases are TGCGCCAGCAGTGAGCAAAACCAAGCGGGCACCTACGAGCAGTACTTC. This translates into CASSEQNQAGTYEQYF.